These 19 T cell receptor beta chains were all obtained from the same sample, sequenced in a study of T cell repertoires in ileal Crohn's disease. Data came from immunoSEQ multiplex PCR; TCRdb stores just in-frame clones and leaves some out. The table has 15,000 to 20,000 clones, more than 55% seen once. The sequenced material came from ileal tissue. These receptors were obtained from an adult with Crohn's disease.

The CDR3 DNA reads as TGTGCCAGTAGTGGGCTGATCCTCTATGGCTACACCTTC. This sequence encodes CASSGLILYGYTF. J is TRBJ1-2 and V is TRBV19; no clear D. The ends were cut back, 5 bases at V and 4 bases at J, with 11 bases in the middle. Germline-derived CDR1 and CDR2 are LNHDA and SQIVND (reference sequence). This CDR3 has 13 amino acids.

This clone came up once. The chain has TRBV4-2 and TRBJ1-2; D gene uncertain. This CDR3 is 13 amino acids long. V dropped 0 bases and J dropped 7 bases, with 9 bases sitting between them. The germline CDR1 and CDR2 sequences are LGHNA and YNFKEQ. CDR3 amino acids: CASSQEVEGGYTF. CDR3 in DNA: TGTGCCAGCAGCCAAGAAGTTGAGGGTGGCTACACCTTC.

There are a few counts of this clone. A single base separates this from a much larger clone, so it may be a read error. The chain joins TRBV4-1 to TRBJ2-7; 11 bases agree with TRBD1. The V and J ends lost 0 bases and 3 bases, in that order; junction bases with no gene match: 4. Germline CDR1 and CDR2: MGHRA and YSYEKL. CDR3 length: 16 amino acids. CDR3 in DNA: TGCGCCAGCAGCCAAGACTCCGGGACAGGGGGCTACGAGCAGTACTTC. It yields the protein CASSQDSGTGGYEQYF.

The chain couples TRBV4-1 to TRBJ2-3; 16 positions agree with TRBD2. This CDR3 comprises 16 residues. Germline V gene lookup returns CDR1 MGHRA and CDR2 YSYEKL. V dropped 3 bases and J dropped 4; count of bases not matched to a gene: 1. CDR3 region: CASSQGTSGGADTQYF. CDR3 bases: TGCGCCAGCAGCCAGGGGACTAGCGGGGGGGCAGATACGCAGTATTTT.

The chain recombines TRBV6-1 with TRBJ2-2; no definite D call. Germline-derived CDR1 and CDR2 are MNHNS and SASEGT. With 4 bases removed from V and 1 base from J, the gap between germline ends came to 4 bases. The CDR3 contains 13 residues. CDR3 region: CASSAGNTGELFF. As DNA, the CDR3 is TGTGCCAGCAGTGCGGGGAACACCGGGGAGCTGTTTTTT.

This clone was counted between two and nine times. The chain employs TRBV6-4 and TRBJ2-2, with TRBD2 matching over 8 bases. V dropped 0 bases and J dropped 6; count of bases not matched to a gene: 0. Germline V gene data show CDR1 as MRHNA and CDR2 as SNTAGT. The CDR3 loop spans 14 amino acids. The CDR3 DNA sequence: TGTGCCAGCAGTGACTCAGCGGGAGCCGGGGAGCTGTTTTTT. This encodes CASSDSAGAGELFF.

The chain combines TRBV27 with TRBJ2-2; D is unresolved. The length of the CDR3 is 16 residues. CDR1 and CDR2 from the germline V gene are MNHEY and SMNVEV (reference sequence). Trimming stripped 7 bases from V and 2 bases from J, with 17 bases between. Here the CDR3 DNA reads TGTGCCAGCACCCTAGGTGCCTCCAGAAACACCGGGGAGCTGTTTTTT. Its protein is CASTLGASRNTGELFF.

The CDR3 DNA is TGTGCCAGCAGTGACAGGGGGAAGAACTATGGCTACACCTTC. It translates to CASSDRGKNYGYTF. The V and J genes are TRBV6-1 and TRBJ1-2; 7 bases fit TRBD1. After removal of 3 bases from V and 2 bases from J, the junction contained 3 bases not matched to a gene. Germline V CDR1 and CDR2: MNHNS, SASEGT. This CDR3 contains 14 residues.

This sequence joins TRBV25-1 and TRBJ1-1, with D maybe TRBD1 (5 bases). Trimming removed 7 bases at V and 1 base at J, with 10 bases between. This CDR3 has 13 residues. CDR1 is MGHDK, CDR2 SYGVNS, per germline. The CDR3 loop reads CASTLGGNTEAFF. CDR3 coding DNA: TGTGCCAGCACCTTGGGGGGGAACACTGAAGCTTTCTTT.

Notes on this clone: The identical CDR3 is also encoded by other nucleotide sequences in the sample. The chain employs TRBV27 and TRBJ1-2; D gene unclear. CDR1 and CDR2 from the germline V gene are MNHEY and SMNVEV (reference sequence). V lost 2 bases and J 0 bases, leaving 4 bases between the germline ends. The CDR3 loop spans 13 amino acids. The CDR3 DNA reads as TGTGCCAGCAGTTTAGGAGCTAACTATGGCTACACCTTC. Amino acid sequence: CASSLGANYGYTF.

This chain links TRBV7-2 with TRBJ2-7; 9 nucleotides match TRBD2. Germline V gene data show CDR1 as SGHTA and CDR2 as FQGNSA. The V segment lost 2 bases and the J segment 5 bases; nucleotides outside the gene matches: 7. The CDR3 is made up of 15 amino acids. Written as DNA, the CDR3 is TGTGCCAGCAGCTTACGGGGCGGGGGGGGCCACGAGCAGTACTTC. As protein: CASSLRGGGGHEQYF.

The rearrangement joins TRBV6-5 to TRBJ1-2, with 11 positions matching TRBD1. The germline V gene has CDR1 MNHEY and CDR2 SVGAGI. Trimming at V came to 2 bases and at J to 7 bases, leaving 3 bases not matched to a gene. This CDR3 contains 14 residues. The CDR3 is CASSYQGTGGGYTF. The CDR3 DNA reads as TGTGCCAGCAGTTACCAAGGGACAGGGGGTGGCTACACCTTC.

This clone counts as medium-sized. V gene TRBV18 combines with J gene TRBJ1-5; tentative D call: TRBD1 (6 bases). V lost 5 bases to trimming and J lost 2 bases, with 10 bases between them. There are 14 residues in the CDR3. In germline, CDR1 is KGHSH, CDR2 LQKENI. The chain's CDR3 is CASSSRQGNQPQHF. The CDR3 DNA sequence: TGTGCCAGCTCATCCCGACAGGGCAATCAGCCCCAGCATTTT.

As concerns this clone: This sample also contains other DNA sequences that code for the same CDR3. The V and J genes are TRBV9 and TRBJ2-3; D uncertain. V lost 2 bases and J lost 0, with 10 bases in between. The CDR3 length is 15 residues. Germline CDR1 is SGDLS and CDR2 is YYNGEE. CDR3 nucleotide sequence: TGTGCCAGCAGCGTCGGCAGGCCTAGCACAGATACGCAGTATTTT. Its translation: CASSVGRPSTDTQYF.

The gene calls are TRBV7-6 and TRBJ2-7; TRBD1 agrees at 7 bases. The CDR3 covers 15 residues. V was clipped by 1 base and J by 4 bases; unmatched bases: 7. The germline CDR1 and CDR2 sequences are SGHVS and FNYEAQ. The CDR3 here is CASSLVGDSLYEQYF. CDR3 bases: TGTGCCAGCAGCTTAGTGGGGGACAGCCTTTACGAGCAGTACTTC.

This chain joins TRBV30 and TRBJ1-3, with D tentatively TRBD1 (5 bases). CDR3 length equals 13 residues. Trimming stripped 2 bases from V and 2 bases from J, with 7 bases between. Per the germline V gene, CDR1 is GTSNPN and CDR2 is SVGIG (reference sequence). The CDR3 DNA reads TGTGCCTGGAGTCTAGGGGCTGGAAACACCATATATTTT. It yields the protein CAWSLGAGNTIYF.

Notes on this clone: The junction differs from germline at one of its ends, possibly a read error. V gene TRBV9 combines with J gene TRBJ2-2; 9 positions agree with TRBD1. CDR1 is SGDLS, CDR2 YYNGEE, per germline. This CDR3 spans 17 amino acids. The CDR3, as DNA: TGTGCCGGCAGCGTCGATCCGGGACAGGGTTATGTCGGGGAGCTGTTTTTT. Amino acids: CAGSVDPGQGYVGELFF.

The chain uses TRBV5-1 and TRBJ1-1; 10 positions agree with TRBD1. Germline lookup yields CDR1 SGHRS and CDR2 YFSETQ. The CDR3 runs to 17 residues. Losses at the gene ends were 0 bases for V and 2 bases for J; bases not matched to a gene: 7. This CDR3 is CASSLAPGTGDNTEAFF. The DNA of the CDR3 is TGCGCCAGCAGCTTGGCCCCCGGGACAGGGGATAACACTGAAGCTTTCTTT.

This chain uses TRBV6-6 with TRBJ2-3, with 7 bases aligning to TRBD2. Germline CDR1 reads MNHNY; CDR2 reads SVGAGI (reference sequence). J was trimmed by 4 bases and V by 5 bases; bases with no gene match: 6. The CDR3 is 14 residues long. The CDR3: CASSRGLDSDTQYF. CDR3 DNA: TGTGCCAGCAGTCGTGGACTAGACTCAGATACGCAGTATTTT.